This T cell receptor (beta chain) was profiled in a study of T cells after posttransplantation cyclophosphamide. V was cut by 6 bases and J by 1 base, with 15 bases left in between. This CDR3 is built from 15 residues. Germline assignment: CDR1 MNHEY and CDR2 SVGAGI. Using immunoSEQ multiplex PCR, the repertoire was profiled, and TCRdb retains in-frame clones only, with some absent. The sample shows 15,000 to 20,000 clones, roughly 92% of them seen only once. A marrow graft followed busulfan-fludarabine conditioning, with cyclophosphamide on days +3 and +4. The genes are TRBV6-5 and TRBJ1-2; no clear D. This TCR derives from a male patient aged 55-69 years who received an allogeneic stem cell transplant from a related donor and was CMV-positive. Some T cells may possibly be graft donor cells. Here the sequenced sample was CD4+ T cells sorted from blood, taken after allogeneic stem cell transplant with posttransplant cyclophosphamide. The CDR3 nucleotides read TGTGCCAGCAGACCATCTAGCGGAGGTAACTATGGCTACACCTTC. It encodes CASRPSSGGNYGYTF.